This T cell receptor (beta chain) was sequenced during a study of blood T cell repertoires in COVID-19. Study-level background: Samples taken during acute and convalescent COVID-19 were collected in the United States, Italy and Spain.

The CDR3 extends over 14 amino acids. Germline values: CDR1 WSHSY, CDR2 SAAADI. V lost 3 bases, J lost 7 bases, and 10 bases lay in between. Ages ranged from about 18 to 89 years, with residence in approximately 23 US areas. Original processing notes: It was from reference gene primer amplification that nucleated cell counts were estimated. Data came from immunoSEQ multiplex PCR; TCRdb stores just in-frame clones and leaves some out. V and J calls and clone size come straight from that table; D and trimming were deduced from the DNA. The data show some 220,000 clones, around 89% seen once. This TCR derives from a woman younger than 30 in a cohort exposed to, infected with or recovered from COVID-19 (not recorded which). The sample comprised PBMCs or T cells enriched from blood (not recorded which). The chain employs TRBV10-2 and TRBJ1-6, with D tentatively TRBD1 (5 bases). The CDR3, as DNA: TGCGCCAGCAGTGATGGGCAGGGAAATTCACCCCTCCACTTT. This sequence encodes CASSDGQGNSPLHF.